A single sample is the source of the 3 T cell receptor beta chains below, sequenced in a study of response to subunit inactivated influenza vaccine. TCRdb reprocessed the RT-PCR reads via MiXCR and lists one record per CDR3 protein. The repertoire holds roughly 460,000 distinct CDR3 sequences, around 9.9% seen once, with approximately 12% in the top ten. Sequenced material: PBMCs from blood, taken roughly 45 days after vaccination. Every receptor here comes from a man aged 45-60 years who received an inactivated influenza vaccine.

The chain uses TRBV6-5 and TRBJ1-4; tentative D call: TRBD1 (5 bases). In germline, CDR1 is MNHEY, CDR2 SVGAGI. The CDR3 contains 13 residues. The ends were cut back, 5 bases at V and 14 bases at J, with 18 bases in the middle. CDR3 protein: CASSLERQGRLFF. The CDR3 nucleotides are TGTGCCAGCAGTCTCGAACGGCAGGGTCGGCTGTTTTTT.

In its sample, this clonotype was seen many times. The chain joins TRBV5-1 to TRBJ2-3; D tentatively reads TRBD1 or TRBD2 (5 bases each). V was pared by 0 bases and J by 0 bases, with 8 bases between. Germline V CDR1 and CDR2: SGHRS, YFSETQ. CDR3 size: 15 residues. The CDR3 loop is CASSLDGASTDTQYF. The CDR3 nucleotides are TGCGCCAGCAGCTTGGACGGGGCTAGCACAGATACGCAGTATTTT.

This clonotype has a count of ten or more. The rearrangement links TRBV28 to TRBJ1-1; the match to TRBD1 covers 9 bases. The V and J ends lost 5 bases and 1 base, in that order; junction bases with no gene match: 5. This CDR3 is 15 amino acids long. The germline CDR1 and CDR2 sequences are MDHEN and SYDVKM. CDR3 in DNA: TGTGCCAGCAGTAACAGGGGGCGTCGGAACACTGAAGCTTTCTTT. It encodes CASSNRGRRNTEAFF.